Listed here are 14 T cell receptor beta chains from one sample, sequenced in a study of cytomegalovirus exposure and HLA in healthy donors. The PCR employed 60 Vbeta primers together with 13 Jbeta primers. Data came from immunoSEQ multiplex PCR; TCRdb stores just in-frame clones and leaves some out. The repertoire consists of 70,000 to 85,000 clones, with over 65% occurring once and the leading ten covering more than 8.5%. The sample comprised PBMCs. All receptors come from a man aged 40-55 years in good health and CMV-seropositive.

The chain recombines TRBV30 with TRBJ2-5; 9 nucleotides align to TRBD1. Per the germline V gene, CDR1 is GTSNPN and CDR2 is SVGIG (reference sequence). This CDR3 has 15 amino acids. Trimming cost V 2 bases and J 5 bases; bases outside gene matches: 9. CDR3 sequence: CAWSTGTGYEETQYF. The CDR3 nucleotides read TGTGCCTGGAGTACCGGGACAGGGTATGAGGAGACCCAGTACTTC.

The genes are TRBV18 and TRBJ1-2; 9 nucleotides align to TRBD1. The V segment lost 2 bases and the J segment 8 bases; nucleotides outside the gene matches: 15. In germline, CDR1 is KGHSH, CDR2 LQKENI. CDR3 length: 17 amino acids. The CDR3 region is CASSPNTGQGGFWGYTF. The CDR3 nucleotides read TGTGCCAGCTCACCAAACACGGGACAGGGAGGATTTTGGGGCTACACCTTC.

The V gene is TRBV19, the J gene TRBJ1-1; D is undetermined. The CDR3 loop spans 14 amino acids. V was pared by 2 bases and J by 3 bases, with 10 bases between. Germline V gene lookup returns CDR1 LNHDA and CDR2 SQIVND (reference sequence). This CDR3 reads CASSIWRSDTEAFF. The CDR3, as DNA: TGTGCCAGTAGTATATGGCGGAGCGACACTGAAGCTTTCTTT.

Here the CDR3 reads CASSQEKGAAFF. Written as DNA, the CDR3 is TGTGCCAGCAGCCAAGAGAAGGGGGCAGCTTTCTTT. The chain uses TRBV4-2 and TRBJ1-1; 7 bases are shared with TRBD1. Unmatched junction bases numbered 2, after V lost 0 bases and J lost 10 bases. CDR3 length: 12 residues. The germline CDR1 and CDR2 sequences are LGHNA and YNFKEQ.

This clone was detected only a few times. The chain combines TRBV5-6 with TRBJ2-3; D is uncertain. This CDR3 has 16 amino acids. V lost 0 bases, J lost 0 bases, and 11 bases lay in between. The germline gives CDR1 SGHDT, CDR2 YYEEEE. As DNA, the CDR3 is TGTGCCAGCAGCTTGGTTCCAGGTTCTAGCACAGATACGCAGTATTTT. Translated, it gives CASSLVPGSSTDTQYF.

The rearrangement uses TRBV29-1 and TRBJ1-3; D unclear. V lost 1 base, J lost 4 bases, and 11 bases lay in between. CDR3 length: 14 residues. Germline V gives CDR1 SQVTM, CDR2 ANQGSEA. Written as DNA, the CDR3 is TGCAGCGTTGAAGGCCAAACGGGGGGAAACACCATATATTTT. It encodes CSVEGQTGGNTIYF. The complete variable domain, with remaining parts taken from reference TRBV29-1 and TRBJ1-3, reads SAVISQKPSRDICQRGTSLTIQCQVDSQVTMMFWYRQQPGQSLTLIATANQGSEATYESGFVIDKFPISRPNLTFSTLTVSNMSPEDSSIYLCSVEGQTGGNTIYFGEGSWLTVV.

This clone has a handful of counts. The chain is built from TRBV6-1 and TRBJ2-5, with a weak D call TRBD1 (8 bases). The germline V gene has CDR1 MNHNS and CDR2 SASEGT. The CDR3 length is 15 residues. The V and J ends lost 9 bases and 4 bases respectively, with 21 bases between them. CDR3 amino acids: CASCYSGTGRETQYF. The CDR3 DNA reads TGTGCCAGTTGCTACAGCGGGACAGGTCGAGAGACCCAGTACTTC.

This clone was seen only once. The chain carries TRBV15 and TRBJ2-3; D perhaps matches TRBD2 (5 bases). Germline V lookup: CDR1 LNHNV, CDR2 YYDKDF (reference sequence). This CDR3 has 13 residues. Trimming removed 8 bases at V and 1 base at J, with 10 bases between. CDR3 region: CATEAGGTDTQYF. DNA of the CDR3: TGTGCCACCGAGGCGGGCGGCACAGATACGCAGTATTTT.

This clone was seen a handful of times. V gene TRBV6-1 combines with J gene TRBJ1-5; perhaps TRBD1 as D (6 bases). There are 16 residues in the CDR3. CDR1 is MNHNS and CDR2 is SASEGT in the germline V gene. V was clipped by 2 bases and J by 0 bases, with 11 bases between them. The CDR3 nucleotides read TGTGCCAGCAGTGAAAGGGGGGGGGCTAGCAATCAGCCCCAGCATTTT. As protein: CASSERGGASNQPQHF.

V usage is TRBV27 and J usage is TRBJ1-1; maybe TRBD1 (6 bases). V lost 2 bases and J lost 11, with 15 bases in between. Per the germline V gene, CDR1 is MNHEY and CDR2 is SMNVEV (reference sequence). The CDR3 is made up of 13 amino acids. The CDR3 sequence: CASSLGGAENAFF. Written as DNA, the CDR3 is TGTGCCAGCAGTTTAGGGGGCGCGGAAAATGCTTTCTTT.

The chain recombines TRBV6-5 with TRBJ2-1; D is unclear. Germline V gives CDR1 MNHEY, CDR2 SVGAGI. The V and J ends lost 0 bases and 7 bases respectively, with 7 bases between them. The CDR3 is made up of 13 amino acids. In DNA form, the CDR3 reads TGTGCCAGCAGTTACTCGGTCGCGAATGAGCAGTTCTTC. As protein: CASSYSVANEQFF.

This clone was detected once. The chain is built from TRBV7-2 and TRBJ1-6, with D possibly TRBD1 on 6 matching bases. The CDR3 extends over 16 amino acids. Germline CDR1 and CDR2: SGHTA and FQGNSA. The V end lost 5 bases, the J end lost 8 bases, and 19 bases lay between the germline ends. The CDR3 nucleotides are TGTGCCAGCAGCCCCCGAGCGGACAGAAGTTATTCACCCCTCCACTTT. Translation: CASSPRADRSYSPLHF. Together with reference TRBV7-2 and TRBJ1-6, the CDR3 gives the full variable domain: GAGVSQSPSNKVTEKGKDVELRCDPISGHTALYWYRQSLGQGLEFLIYFQGNSAPDKSGLPSDRFSAERTGGSVSTLTIQRTQQEDSAVYLCASSPRADRSYSPLHFGNGTRLTVT.

The chain carries TRBV7-9 and TRBJ2-7; weak D call: TRBD1 (6 bases). V was clipped by 5 bases and J by 2 bases, with 13 bases between them. This CDR3 is built from 14 residues. CDR1 and CDR2 (germline): SEHNR, FQNEAQ (reference sequence). The CDR3 protein is CASSPRTDAYEQYF. The CDR3 DNA follows: TGTGCCAGCAGCCCCCGGACAGATGCCTACGAGCAGTACTTC.

The chain links TRBV5-4 to TRBJ1-2; 8 bases are a match to TRBD1. Germline assignment: CDR1 SGHNT and CDR2 YYREEE (reference sequence). The CDR3 runs to 14 residues. With V trimmed by 3 bases and J by 3 bases, 4 bases remained unmatched. Written as DNA, the CDR3 is TGTGCCAGCAGCTCAGGGGGCGCGGACTATGGCTACACCTTC. This codes for CASSSGGADYGYTF. The variable domain in full, completed from reference TRBV5-4 and TRBJ1-2, reads ETGVTQSPTHLIKTRGQQVTLRCSSQSGHNTVSWYQQALGQGPQFIFQYYREEENGRGNFPPRFSGLQFPNYSSELNVNALELDDSALYLCASSSGGADYGYTFGSGTRLTVV.